This is a list of T cell receptor beta chains from one sample in a study of cytomegalovirus exposure and HLA in healthy donors. TCRdb's copy holds only in-frame clones and misses some; the assay was immunoSEQ multiplex PCR. Its table records tens of thousands of clones. The specimen sequenced was PBMCs. All receptors come from a woman aged 45 to 65 in good health and CMV-seropositive. The CDR3 runs from the conserved cysteine through the conserved F or W. A D gene is named only where the DNA matches it firmly.

D: NA; J: TRBJ2-7; V: TRBV18; DNA: TGTGCCAGCTCTCCTACTCTGAGCTACGAGCAGTACTTC; CDR3: CASSPTLSYEQYF
D: NA; J: TRBJ2-5; V: TRBV5-1; DNA: TGCGCCAGCAGCCTCGGGACACCCGACGGGACCCAGTACTTC; CDR3: CASSLGTPDGTQYF
D: NA; J: TRBJ1-2; V: TRBV7-8; DNA: TGTGCCAGCAGCTTAGACGCGGGGTCCTATGGCTACACCTTC; CDR3: CASSLDAGSYGYTF
D: NA; J: TRBJ2-5; V: TRBV7-2; DNA: TGTGCCAGCAGCTCCGACAGTATACGAGAGACCCAGTACTTC; CDR3: CASSSDSIRETQYF
D: NA; J: TRBJ2-7; V: TRBV4-3; DNA: TGCGCCAGCAGCCAAGAGTTCGGGGGGCGCGAGCAGTACTTC; CDR3: CASSQEFGGREQYF
D: NA; J: TRBJ1-6; V: TRBV19; DNA: TGTGCCAGTTCTCCGAGAGGTCGTAGGCCGTCACCCCTCCACTTT; CDR3: CASSPRGRRPSPLHF
D: NA; J: TRBJ2-7; V: TRBV5-1; DNA: TGCGCCAGCAGCTTTTTAGACTCCTACGAGCAGTACTTC; CDR3: CASSFLDSYEQYF
D: NA; J: TRBJ1-4; V: TRBV5-1; DNA: TGCGCCAGCAGCTTGAGACAGGTTAATGAAAAACTGTTTTTT; CDR3: CASSLRQVNEKLFF
D: NA; J: TRBJ2-7; V: TRBV21-1; DNA: TGTGCCAGCAGCGGGAGGGAAGGCGTGAGCTCCTACGAGCAGTACTTC; CDR3: CASSGREGVSSYEQYF
D: TRBD1; J: TRBJ1-5; V: TRBV4-1; DNA: TGCGCCAGCAGCCAAGGGCAGGGGGGCAATCAGCCCCAGCATTTT; CDR3: CASSQGQGGNQPQHF
D: NA; J: TRBJ1-1; V: TRBV7-6; DNA: TGTGCCAGCAGCTTTGACTTAAACACTGAAGCTTTCTTT; CDR3: CASSFDLNTEAFF
D: NA; J: TRBJ2-7; V: TRBV5-4; DNA: TGTGCCAGCAGCTCCACGTCGGGGAGCTCCTACGAGCAGTACTTC; CDR3: CASSSTSGSSYEQYF
D: TRBD2; J: TRBJ2-3; V: TRBV5-1; DNA: TGCGCCAGCGCGGGGGGGCTCACAGATACGCAGTATTTT; CDR3: CASAGGLTDTQYF
D: NA; J: TRBJ1-2; V: TRBV7-2; DNA: TGTGCCAGCAGCTTAGCGGGGGGGCACTATGGCTACACCTTC; CDR3: CASSLAGGHYGYTF
D: TRBD1; J: TRBJ2-3; V: TRBV6-1; DNA: TGTGCCAGCAGGGGACAGACCTATACGCAGTATTTT; CDR3: CASRGQTYTQYF
D: NA; J: TRBJ1-1; V: TRBV30; DNA: TGTGCCTGGAGACCTAAGATTGGCGGGGAAGCTTTCTTT; CDR3: CAWRPKIGGEAFF
D: NA; J: TRBJ1-4; V: TRBV7-4; DNA: TGTGCCAGCAGGAACAGGGCATCTAATGAAAAACTGTTTTTT; CDR3: CASRNRASNEKLFF